The 29 T cell receptor beta chains below were found in one sample sequenced in a study of Ad26.COV2.S vaccination and SARS-CoV-2 variants. Data came from immunoSEQ multiplex PCR; TCRdb stores just in-frame clones and leaves some out. The sample lists 350,000 to 400,000 clones, around 85% seen once, with 3% to 4.5% in the top ten. Documented treatment: over 15 received Ad26.COV2.S at low or high dose, single or two shots; 5 received placebo; per-sample allocation not given. Day 63 after the first vaccine or placebo injection was the time point for sampling. This specimen was peripheral blood, taken in a trial of Ad26.COV2.S vaccine versus placebo. The receptor source for this set is a person aged 18-65 years who received the Ad26.COV2.S COVID-19 vaccine or a placebo.

The chain combines TRBV6-6 with TRBJ1-1, with no clear D. This CDR3 spans 16 amino acids. Trimming removed 2 bases from V and 1 base from J, with 14 bases in between. Germline V gene lookup returns CDR1 MNHNY and CDR2 SVGAGI (reference sequence). The CDR3 loop reads CASSYASFTANTEAFF. Written as DNA, the CDR3 is TGTGCCAGCAGTTACGCCAGTTTCACAGCGAACACTGAAGCTTTCTTT.

The chain carries TRBV7-2 and TRBJ1-2, with D unclear. This CDR3 comprises 15 residues. Trimming stripped 1 base from V and 7 bases from J, with 16 bases between. Germline-derived CDR1 and CDR2 are SGHTA and FQGNSA. CDR3 sequence reads: CASSLVWTADGGYTF. The CDR3 DNA follows: TGTGCCAGCAGCTTAGTCTGGACCGCCGATGGTGGCTACACCTTC.

The rearrangement uses TRBV5-5 and TRBJ1-1; TRBD1 agrees at 9 bases. Germline V gene data show CDR1 as SGHKS and CDR2 as YYEKEE (reference sequence). There are 15 residues in the CDR3. The ends lost 0 bases at V and 3 bases at J; junction bases unmatched: 3. The CDR3 protein is CASSLEQGAYTEAFF. DNA for the CDR3: TGTGCCAGCAGCTTGGAACAGGGGGCGTACACTGAAGCTTTCTTT.

The CDR3 reads CASSQFAGEQFF. The CDR3 coding sequence is TGCGCCAGCAGCCAATTCGCAGGGGAGCAGTTCTTC. The rearrangement joins TRBV4-1 to TRBJ2-1; weak D call: TRBD1 (5 bases). The V and J ends lost 2 bases and 10 bases respectively, with 9 bases between them. The length of the CDR3 is 12 residues. Germline-derived CDR1 and CDR2 are MGHRA and YSYEKL.

V is TRBV2 and J is TRBJ2-1; 8 positions agree with TRBD1. There are 14 residues in the CDR3. V was clipped by 4 bases and J by 8 bases; unmatched bases: 7. Germline lookup yields CDR1 SNHLY and CDR2 FYNNEI. CDR3 in DNA: TGTGCCAGCAGTGGTCGGCAGGGGGCATATGAGCAGTTCTTC. Its protein product is CASSGRQGAYEQFF.

Only one count was recorded for this clone. The rearrangement links TRBV7-9 to TRBJ1-1; TRBD1 matches 10 bases. V was clipped by 5 bases and J by 3 bases; unmatched bases: 15. Germline values: CDR1 SEHNR, CDR2 FQNEAQ (reference sequence). This CDR3 region has 18 residues. CDR3 in DNA: TGTGCCAGCAGCCAGATAGGTTTTCGGGACAGGGGAGACACTGAAGCTTTCTTT. Residues: CASSQIGFRDRGDTEAFF.

With regard to this clone: The sample holds other DNA sequences that translate to the same CDR3. J is TRBJ2-7 and V is TRBV12-3 or TRBV12-4, with D tentatively TRBD1 (5 bases). Trimming took 2 bases from V and 2 from J, leaving 7 bases between them. The CDR3 extends over 13 amino acids. The CDR3 nucleotides read TGTGCCAGCAGTTTACAAGGGGCCTACGAGCAGTACTTC. This codes for CASSLQGAYEQYF.

This chain joins TRBV11-2 and TRBJ2-2; TRBD2 agrees at 7 bases. The CDR3 is 18 residues long. The trim removed 4 bases at V and 4 bases at J, leaving 15 bases unmatched. Germline-derived CDR1 and CDR2 are SGHAT and FQNNGV. DNA for the CDR3: TGTGCCAGCAGCTCATTCCCAGAAAATAGCGGGCCCACCGGGGAGCTGTTTTTT. Amino acid sequence: CASSSFPENSGPTGELFF.

The chain has TRBV4-1 and TRBJ2-7; D gene unclear. Germline loops: CDR1 MGHRA, CDR2 YSYEKL. With 0 bases removed from V and 3 bases from J, the gap between germline ends came to 9 bases. The CDR3 runs 14 residues. The chain's CDR3 is CASSQEVRFYEQYF. CDR3 DNA: TGCGCCAGCAGCCAAGAGGTCAGATTCTACGAGCAGTACTTC.

In its sample, this clone was seen a few times. The V call is TRBV4-1, the J call TRBJ1-5, with TRBD1 matching 10 bases. The junction had 5 bases not matched to a gene; V was cut back by 6 bases and J by 3 bases. The CDR3 extends over 15 amino acids. Germline V gene sequence: CDR1 MGHRA, CDR2 YSYEKL. The CDR3 DNA is TGCGCCAGCAGACTCGGACAGGGGGACAATCAGCCCCAGCATTTT. Amino acids: CASRLGQGDNQPQHF.

This clone was seen just once. The chain has TRBV4-3 and TRBJ1-1; weak D call: TRBD1 (5 bases). Trimming took 3 bases from V and 1 from J, leaving 9 bases between them. This CDR3 contains 14 residues. Germline V lookup: CDR1 LGHNA, CDR2 YSLEER. This CDR3 reads CASSQDTSNTEAFF. The CDR3 coding sequence is TGCGCCAGCAGCCAGGACACATCGAACACTGAAGCTTTCTTT.

In this sample, this clone turned up a few times. The chain recombines TRBV19 with TRBJ1-1; 8 bases line up with TRBD1. The CDR3 covers 18 residues. V lost 3 bases and J lost 3; bases outside the gene matches: 15. Germline lookup yields CDR1 LNHDA and CDR2 SQIVND (reference sequence). CDR3 DNA sequence: TGTGCCAGTAGTATGACAGGGGAGGACCGGTTTTTTGACACTGAAGCTTTCTTT. This gives the protein CASSMTGEDRFFDTEAFF.

The chain recombines TRBV6-1 with TRBJ1-2; D is uncertain. The CDR3 covers 16 residues. The V gene lost 1 base and the J gene lost 0 bases, with 12 bases spanning the gap. Per germline, CDR1 MNHNS and CDR2 SASEGT. CDR3 sequence reads: CASSEGQEDSNYGYTF. The CDR3 bases are TGTGCCAGCAGTGAAGGACAAGAAGACTCTAACTATGGCTACACCTTC.

The CDR3 sequence: CASSLLDYNEQFF. The CDR3 nucleotides are TGTGCCAGCAGCTTACTGGACTACAATGAGCAGTTCTTC. The chain is built from TRBV7-2 and TRBJ2-1; D remains unclear. Trimming took 2 bases from V and 3 from J, leaving 5 bases between them. The CDR3 extends over 13 amino acids. Germline V gene data show CDR1 as SGHTA and CDR2 as FQGNSA.

The chain is built from TRBV12-3 or TRBV12-4 and TRBJ2-5; TRBD1 matches 8 bases. V trimming: 4 bases; J trimming: 5 bases; junction bases outside the gene matches: 3. CDR3 length equals 13 residues. In DNA form, the CDR3 reads TGTGCCAGCAGTTCGGACAGGGCGGAGACCCAGTACTTC. Its translation: CASSSDRAETQYF.

This sequence joins TRBV29-1 and TRBJ2-2; 9 bases line up with TRBD1. Germline V gene data show CDR1 as SQVTM and CDR2 as ANQGSEA. V shed 3 bases, J shed 3 bases, and the junction held 11 bases outside the gene matches. The CDR3 is 17 residues long. Here the CDR3 reads CSVEGTGKGRDTGELFF. The CDR3 bases are TGCAGCGTTGAGGGGACAGGGAAAGGGCGGGACACCGGGGAGCTGTTTTTT.

The gene calls are TRBV7-2 and TRBJ2-5, with 9 positions matching TRBD2. From germline, CDR1 is SGHTA and CDR2 FQGNSA. This CDR3 contains 16 residues. J gave up 5 bases and V 5 bases, and 12 bases lay outside the gene matches. Here the CDR3 reads CASSPMQAGGMETQYF. In DNA, the CDR3 is TGTGCCAGCAGCCCAATGCAAGCGGGGGGTATGGAGACCCAGTACTTC. The whole variable domain, filled in from reference TRBV7-2 and TRBJ2-5, reads GAGVSQSPSNKVTEKGKDVELRCDPISGHTALYWYRQSLGQGLEFLIYFQGNSAPDKSGLPSDRFSAERTGGSVSTLTIQRTQQEDSAVYLCASSPMQAGGMETQYFGPGTRLLVL.

V usage is TRBV6-6 and J usage is TRBJ1-6; weak D call: TRBD1 (5 bases). The CDR3 loop spans 16 amino acids. CDR1 and CDR2 (germline): MNHNY, SVGAGI (reference sequence). V shed 0 bases and J shed 10 bases, with 16 bases lying between them. The CDR3 reads CASSYSSYAGLSPLHF. Written as DNA, the CDR3 is TGTGCCAGCAGTTACTCGAGTTATGCAGGGCTATCACCCCTCCACTTT.

The rearrangement joins TRBV4-3 to TRBJ1-2; D remains unclear. The ends were cut back, 0 bases at V and 6 bases at J, with 11 bases in the middle. From germline, CDR1 is LGHNA and CDR2 YSLEER. The CDR3 sequence is 14 residues long. In DNA form, the CDR3 reads TGCGCCAGCAGCCAAGATGCCAGTTTCAATGGCTACACCTTC. This sequence encodes CASSQDASFNGYTF.

The chain employs TRBV15 and TRBJ2-7; D is uncertain. The CDR3 covers 13 residues. Trimming stripped 0 bases from V and 5 bases from J, with 8 bases between. Germline V gene data show CDR1 as LNHNV and CDR2 as YYDKDF (reference sequence). The CDR3 DNA sequence: TGTGCCACCAGCAGAGAGATCGAGAACGAGCAGTACTTC. Translated, it gives CATSREIENEQYF.

The DNA of the CDR3 is TGCGCCAGCAGCCCTGAGGGTTCTGGAAACACCATATATTTT. This encodes CASSPEGSGNTIYF. The chain has TRBV5-1 and TRBJ1-3; D gene uncertain. V gave up 4 bases and J gave up 1 base, with 9 bases separating them. Germline values: CDR1 SGHRS, CDR2 YFSETQ. CDR3 length: 14 amino acids.

The chain uses TRBV15 and TRBJ2-3; TRBD2 might be the D (5 bases). The V end was cut by 0 bases, the J end by 3 bases, with 10 bases between. CDR1 is LNHNV and CDR2 is YYDKDF in the germline V gene (reference sequence). This CDR3 spans 15 amino acids. The CDR3 here is CATSREPRGTDTQYF. CDR3 coding DNA: TGTGCCACCAGCAGAGAACCCCGGGGAACAGATACGCAGTATTTT. The full variable domain, completed using reference TRBV15 and TRBJ2-3, is DAMVIQNPRYQVTQFGKPVTLSCSQTLNHNVMYWYQQKSSQAPKLLFHYYDKDFNNEADTPDNFQSRRPNTSFCFLDIRSPGLGDTAMYLCATSREPRGTDTQYFGPGTRLTVL.

The chain carries TRBV7-9 and TRBJ1-6, with a weak D call TRBD1 (5 bases). The CDR3 length is 16 residues. V shed 3 bases and J shed 8 bases, with 17 bases lying between them. Germline assignment: CDR1 SEHNR and CDR2 FQNEAQ (reference sequence). In DNA, the CDR3 is TGTGCCAGCAGCTTTTGGCCCGCCCCGGGGCATTCACCCCTCCACTTT. Protein product: CASSFWPAPGHSPLHF.

Regarding this clone: This sample also contains other DNA sequences that code for the same CDR3. This rearrangement joins TRBV5-1 to TRBJ1-1; D remains unclear. The V and J ends lost 0 bases and 4 bases respectively, with 7 bases between them. Germline-derived CDR1 and CDR2 are SGHRS and YFSETQ. The CDR3 loop spans 13 amino acids. CDR3 in DNA: TGCGCCAGCAGCTTGGCGGGGTTCACTGAAGCTTTCTTT. The encoded protein is CASSLAGFTEAFF.

The CDR3 DNA is TGTGCCAGCTCACCACCGAACAGGGTTCATGGCTACACCTTC. Protein product: CASSPPNRVHGYTF. The rearrangement links TRBV18 to TRBJ1-2; TRBD1 is a possible D gene (6 bases). V was clipped by 0 bases and J by 6 bases, with 11 bases between them. CDR3 length equals 14 residues. Germline-derived CDR1 and CDR2 are KGHSH and LQKENI.

J is TRBJ2-1 and V is TRBV10-2; the D call may be TRBD1 or TRBD2 (5 bases each). Germline loops: CDR1 WSHSY, CDR2 SAAADI. The CDR3 totals 11 residues. Trimming cost V 3 bases and J 14 bases, with 11 bases left between them. The CDR3 loop reads CASSETGPEFF. The CDR3 DNA reads TGCGCCAGCAGTGAAACGGGGCCCGAGTTCTTC.

V usage is TRBV12-5 and J usage is TRBJ1-4; a weak D match, TRBD1 (6 bases). CDR1 is LGHNT and CDR2 is FRNRAP in the germline V gene. The ends were cut back, 2 bases at V and 0 bases at J, with 13 bases in the middle. This CDR3 has 17 residues. CDR3 residues: CASGLSRGAATNEKLFF. The DNA for the CDR3 is TGTGCTAGTGGTTTGTCTCGGGGGGCCGCAACTAATGAAAAACTGTTTTTT.

On this clone itself: This same CDR3 is encoded by further DNA sequences in the sample. The J gene is TRBJ1-2, the V gene TRBV11-2, with unresolved D. This CDR3 has 12 residues. The V end was cut by 1 base, the J end by 4 bases, with 4 bases between. Germline CDR1 reads SGHAT; CDR2 reads FQNNGV. In DNA, the CDR3 is TGTGCCAGCAGCTTAGCCGGCTATGGCTACACCTTC. Protein: CASSLAGYGYTF.

The rearrangement joins TRBV12-3 or TRBV12-4 to TRBJ1-1; D uncertain. The CDR3 has 10 residues. The germline V and J ends were trimmed by 6 bases and 7 bases, with 6 bases remaining between them. This CDR3 is CASRQFEAFF. The CDR3 region has the DNA TGTGCCAGCAGACAGTTTGAAGCTTTCTTT.